The clone carrying this TCR beta chain was observed a few times. Its antigen is unknown. Diagnoses were made from clinical symptoms, serum measures (thyroxine and TRAb), thyroid ultrasound and orbital computed tomography. Fresh peripheral blood, around 11 ml of it, supplied the PBMCs. The source material, RNA transcripts, was used to amplify TCR beta CDR3 regions. A first-round RT-PCR of the TCR CDR3 used the HTBI primer set. TCRdb reprocessed the multiplex PCR reads with MiXCR, giving one entry per CDR3 protein. Among more than 300,000 distinct CDR3 sequences, roughly 20% were seen once, and the ten largest hold around 40%. This entry comes from a study of T cells in Graves' hyperthyroidism and ophthalmopathy. Study-wide findings and caveats: With a median lead of approximately 6 months before onset, the model predicted ophthalmopathy. Separating ophthalmopathy from stable hyperthyroidism was achieved by a 13 V-J model.

J gave up 2 bases and V 5 bases, and 13 bases lay outside the gene matches. There are 18 residues in the CDR3. Germline-derived CDR1 and CDR2 are KGHDR and SFDVKD. The source of this sequence is a man aged 18 to 30 with Graves' ophthalmopathy. The chain employs TRBV24-1 and TRBJ2-3; the match to TRBD1 covers 9 bases. The sequenced sample was blood. The CDR3 region is CATSALLGTGPNTDTQYF. Here the CDR3 DNA reads TGTGCCACCAGTGCCTTGCTGGGGACAGGGCCGAACACAGATACGCAGTATTTT.